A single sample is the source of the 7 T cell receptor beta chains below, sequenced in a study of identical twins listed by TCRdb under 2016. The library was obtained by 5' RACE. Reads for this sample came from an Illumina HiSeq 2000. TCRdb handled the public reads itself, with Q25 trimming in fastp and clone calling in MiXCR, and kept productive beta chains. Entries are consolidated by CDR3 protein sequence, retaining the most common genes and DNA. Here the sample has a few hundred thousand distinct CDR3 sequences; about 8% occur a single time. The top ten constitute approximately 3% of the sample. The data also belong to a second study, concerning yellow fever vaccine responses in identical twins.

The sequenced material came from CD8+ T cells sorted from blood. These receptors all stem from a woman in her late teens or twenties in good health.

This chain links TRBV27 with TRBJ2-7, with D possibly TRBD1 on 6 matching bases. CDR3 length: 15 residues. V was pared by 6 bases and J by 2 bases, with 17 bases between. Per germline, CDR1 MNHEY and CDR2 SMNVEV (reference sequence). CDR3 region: CASSFAQGGPYEQYF. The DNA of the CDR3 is TGTGCCAGCAGCTTCGCACAGGGCGGGCCCTACGAGCAGTACTTC.

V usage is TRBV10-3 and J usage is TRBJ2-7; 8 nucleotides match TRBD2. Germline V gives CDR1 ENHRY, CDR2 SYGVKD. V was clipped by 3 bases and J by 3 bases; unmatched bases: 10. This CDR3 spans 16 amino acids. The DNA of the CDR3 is TGTGCCATCAGTGATCCCACCGGGACTAGTAACTACGAGCAGTACTTC. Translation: CAISDPTGTSNYEQYF.

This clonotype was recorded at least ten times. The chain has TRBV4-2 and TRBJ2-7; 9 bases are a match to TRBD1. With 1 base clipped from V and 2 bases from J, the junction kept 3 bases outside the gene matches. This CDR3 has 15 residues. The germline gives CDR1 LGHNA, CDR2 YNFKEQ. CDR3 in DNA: TGTGCCAGCAGCCAAGTGAACAGGGGGCCCTACGAGCAGTACTTC. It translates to CASSQVNRGPYEQYF.

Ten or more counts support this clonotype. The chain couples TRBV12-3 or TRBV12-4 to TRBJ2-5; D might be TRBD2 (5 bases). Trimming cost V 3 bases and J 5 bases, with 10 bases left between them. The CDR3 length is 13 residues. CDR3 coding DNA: TGTGCCAGCAGTTTGGTCCCGGGGGAGACCCAGTACTTC. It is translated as CASSLVPGETQYF.

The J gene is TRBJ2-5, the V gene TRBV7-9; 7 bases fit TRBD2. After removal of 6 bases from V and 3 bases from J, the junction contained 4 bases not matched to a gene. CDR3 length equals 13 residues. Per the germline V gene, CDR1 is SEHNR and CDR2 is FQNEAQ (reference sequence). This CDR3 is CASRGGTEETQYF. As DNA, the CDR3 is TGTGCCAGCAGGGGGGGGACTGAAGAGACCCAGTACTTC. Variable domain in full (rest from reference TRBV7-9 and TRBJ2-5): DTGVSQNPRHKITKRGQNVTFRCDPISEHNRLYWYRQTLGQGPEFLTYFQNEAQLEKSRLLSDRFSAERPKGSFSTLEIQRTEQGDSAMYLCASRGGTEETQYFGPGTRLLVL.

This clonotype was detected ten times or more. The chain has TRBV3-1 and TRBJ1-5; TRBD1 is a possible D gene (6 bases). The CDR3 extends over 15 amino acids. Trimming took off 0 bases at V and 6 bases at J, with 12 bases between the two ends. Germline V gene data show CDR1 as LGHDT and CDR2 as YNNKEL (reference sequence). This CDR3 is CASSQEQGSGQPQHF. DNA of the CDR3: TGTGCCAGCAGCCAAGAGCAGGGGTCAGGTCAGCCCCAGCATTTT. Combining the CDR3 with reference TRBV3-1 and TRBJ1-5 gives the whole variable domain DTAVSQTPKYLVTQMGNDKSIKCEQNLGHDTMYWYKQDSKKFLKIMFSYNNKELIINETVPNRFSPKSPDKAHLNLHINSLELGDSAVYFCASSQEQGSGQPQHFGDGTRLSIL.

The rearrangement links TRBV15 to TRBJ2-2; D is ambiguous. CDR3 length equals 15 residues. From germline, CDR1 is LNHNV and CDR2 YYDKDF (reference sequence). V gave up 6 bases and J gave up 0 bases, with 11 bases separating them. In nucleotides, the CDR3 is TGTGCCACCAGGGGCATCGACGCGAACACCGGGGAGCTGTTTTTT. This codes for CATRGIDANTGELFF.